Presented here are 21 T cell receptor beta chains from one specimen sequenced in a study of T cells expressing NK-cell markers. Reprocessing the 5' RACE reads, TCRdb reports a single entry for every CDR3 protein and omits DNA. The listing contains around 280,000 distinct CDR3 sequences. Material: blood T cells: a sorted CD56 or NKG2C T cell subset, CD4+ or CD8+ T cells, or bulk PBMC T cells (not recorded which). These receptors were obtained from a young man in good health.

V and J are TRBV5-6 and TRBJ2-7; TCRdb returns TRBD2, unconfirmable since there is no DNA. The length of the CDR3 is 13 residues. Germline V gives CDR1 SGHDT, CDR2 YYEEEE. The CDR3 here is CASRRQTSHEQYF.

The chain uses TRBV6-2 or TRBV6-3 and TRBJ2-1; lacking DNA, the TRBD2 call made by TCRdb goes unchecked. This CDR3 spans 14 amino acids. The V gene's germline CDR1 is MNHEY and CDR2 SVGEGT. The CDR3 is CASRDGTAGNEQFF.

The gene calls are TRBV20-1 and TRBJ2-1; TCRdb's D call of TRBD2 is untestable without DNA. Germline V CDR1 and CDR2: DFQATT, SNEGSKA (reference sequence). CDR3 size: 17 residues. The CDR3 sequence: CSAPGLAGPGAYNEQFF.

This sequence joins TRBV29-1 and TRBJ1-1. Germline loops: CDR1 SQVTM, CDR2 ANQGSEA. The CDR3 sequence is 16 residues long. This CDR3 reads CSVARQYHDTNTEAFF.

The chain has TRBV19 and TRBJ2-1; TCRdb names TRBD2, which stays unverified in the absence of DNA. Germline CDR1 is LNHDA and CDR2 is SQIVND (reference sequence). The CDR3 runs to 13 residues. Here the CDR3 reads CASNQREHNEQFF.

V is TRBV12-3 or TRBV12-4 and J is TRBJ2-7; as DNA is missing, the TRBD2 call by TCRdb cannot be tested. This CDR3 comprises 13 residues. This chain's CDR3 is CASPRRPPYEQYF.

This chain uses TRBV25-1 with TRBJ2-7; TCRdb's assignment of TRBD1 cannot be checked, as there is no DNA. Per germline, CDR1 MGHDK and CDR2 SYGVNS. CDR3 length equals 15 residues. The CDR3 loop reads CASSVRDDHNYEQYF.

V and J are TRBV15 and TRBJ2-1; TCRdb names TRBD1, which stays unverified in the absence of DNA. CDR1 is LNHNV, CDR2 YYDKDF, per germline (reference sequence). The CDR3 consists of 16 residues. This CDR3 reads CATSRDLGQGWNEQFF.

The CDR3 reads CATREGGYTDTQYF. The chain has TRBV24-1 and TRBJ2-3; TCRdb indicates TRBD1, and absent DNA this call remains unverified. The CDR3 is 14 residues long. Germline CDR1 and CDR2: KGHDR and SFDVKD.

The rearrangement joins TRBV25-1 to TRBJ2-7; TCRdb calls TRBD1, which cannot be checked without DNA. The CDR3 sequence is 15 residues long. From germline, CDR1 is MGHDK and CDR2 SYGVNS. The CDR3 is CASGRGAGLSYEQYF.

The CDR3 sequence is CASSGFYGETQYF. The rearrangement links TRBV27 to TRBJ2-5. CDR3 length: 13 amino acids. CDR1 and CDR2 (germline): MNHEY, SMNVEV (reference sequence).

The rearrangement uses TRBV6-5 and TRBJ2-5; TCRdb's D call, TRBD2, is unchecked because there is no DNA. Germline V gene data show CDR1 as MNHEY and CDR2 as SVGAGI. The CDR3 has 16 amino acids. The CDR3 region is CASSYKASGRKETQYF.

The chain joins TRBV5-1 to TRBJ2-5; without DNA, the TCRdb call of TRBD1 cannot be checked. This CDR3 spans 14 amino acids. Per the germline V gene, CDR1 is SGHRS and CDR2 is YFSETQ. The CDR3 is CASRTTLQGETQYF.

CDR3 residues: CASSQDLGSGLNEQFF. The J gene is TRBJ2-1, the V gene TRBV4-2; TCRdb indicates TRBD2, and absent DNA this call remains unverified. CDR1 and CDR2 (germline): LGHNA, YNFKEQ. CDR3 length: 16 residues.

This chain links TRBV6-6 with TRBJ1-1. The CDR3 is made up of 12 amino acids. CDR1 MNHNY and CDR2 SVGAGI come from the germline V gene (reference sequence). The CDR3 reads CASTIADTEAFF.

This chain joins TRBV29-1 and TRBJ2-1; TCRdb's D gene call, TRBD1, goes unchecked for lack of DNA. Germline CDR1 and CDR2: SQVTM and ANQGSEA. The CDR3 length is 11 residues. The CDR3 spells CSGSRGYEQFF.

This chain joins TRBV6-4 and TRBJ2-1; TCRdb's D call, TRBD2, is unchecked because there is no DNA. The CDR3 contains 16 residues. Germline values: CDR1 MRHNA, CDR2 SNTAGT. CDR3 sequence: CASSPALAAAANEQFF.

V usage is TRBV18 and J usage is TRBJ1-5; no DNA is available, so the TRBD1 call from TCRdb remains unchecked. Per the germline V gene, CDR1 is KGHSH and CDR2 is LQKENI. This CDR3 is built from 16 residues. CDR3 in amino acids: CASSPTGTGGGQPQHF.

This chain links TRBV29-1 with TRBJ2-1; checking the TCRdb D call of TRBD1 is not possible without DNA. This CDR3 region has 14 residues. Germline-derived CDR1 and CDR2 are SQVTM and ANQGSEA. The CDR3 sequence: CSVRDRDSYNEQFF.

V gene TRBV12-3 or TRBV12-4 combines with J gene TRBJ2-1; with no DNA, the TCRdb D assignment of TRBD2 cannot be verified. This CDR3 region has 17 residues. CDR3 loop: CASSPGLAGGNYNEQFF.

This chain joins TRBV29-1 and TRBJ1-2. CDR1 is SQVTM and CDR2 is ANQGSEA in the germline V gene. The CDR3 contains 11 residues. The CDR3 loop is CSVGGAYGYTF.